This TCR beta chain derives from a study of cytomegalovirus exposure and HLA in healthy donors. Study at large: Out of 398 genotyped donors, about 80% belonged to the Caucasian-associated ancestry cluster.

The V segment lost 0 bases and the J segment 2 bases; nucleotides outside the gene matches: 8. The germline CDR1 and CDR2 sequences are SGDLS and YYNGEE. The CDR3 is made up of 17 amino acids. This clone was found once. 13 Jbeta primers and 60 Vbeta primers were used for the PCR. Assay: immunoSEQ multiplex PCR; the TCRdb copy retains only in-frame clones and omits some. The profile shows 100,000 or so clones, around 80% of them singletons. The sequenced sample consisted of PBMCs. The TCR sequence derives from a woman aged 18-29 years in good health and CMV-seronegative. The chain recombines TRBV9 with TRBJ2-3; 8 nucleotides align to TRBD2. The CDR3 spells CASSVGERGPFTDTQYF. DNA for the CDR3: TGTGCCAGCAGCGTAGGGGAGCGGGGGCCGTTCACAGATACGCAGTATTTT. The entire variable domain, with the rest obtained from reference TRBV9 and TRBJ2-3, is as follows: DSGVTQTPKHLITATGQRVTLRCSPRSGDLSVYWYQQSLDQGLQFLIQYYNGEERAKGNILERFSAQQFPDLHSELNLSSLELGDSALYFCASSVGERGPFTDTQYFGPGTRLTVL.